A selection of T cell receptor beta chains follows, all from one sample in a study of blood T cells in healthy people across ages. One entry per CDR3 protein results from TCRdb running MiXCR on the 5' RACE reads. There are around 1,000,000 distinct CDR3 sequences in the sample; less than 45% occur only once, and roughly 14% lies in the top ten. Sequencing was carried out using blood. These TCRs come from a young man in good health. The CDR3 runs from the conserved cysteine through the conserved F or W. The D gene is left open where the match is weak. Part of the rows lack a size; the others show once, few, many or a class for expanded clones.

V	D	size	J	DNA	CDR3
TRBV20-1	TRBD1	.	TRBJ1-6	TGCAGTGCTAGGTTGACAGGGAGGGCCTATAATTCACCCCTCCACTTT	CSARLTGRAYNSPLHF
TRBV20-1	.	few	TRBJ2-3	TGCAGTGCGCGTGCGGTGGCACCGGTTAGCACAGATACGCAGTATTTT	CSARAVAPVSTDTQYF
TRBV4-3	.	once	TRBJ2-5	TGCGCCAGCAGCCAAGAGTTGGGGGACACTAAAGAGACCCAGTACTTC	CASSQELGDTKETQYF
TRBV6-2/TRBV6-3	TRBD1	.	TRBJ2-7	TGTGCCAGCAGTTACGGGGCGACAGGGGGCTACGAGCAGTACTTC	CASSYGATGGYEQYF
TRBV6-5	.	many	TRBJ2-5	TGTGCCAGCAGTTACTGGGACCAAGAGACCCAGTACTTC	CASSYWDQETQYF
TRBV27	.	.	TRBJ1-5	TGTGCCAGCAGTCATAACCGCCGCGGGGAGCCCCAGCATTTT	CASSHNRRGEPQHF
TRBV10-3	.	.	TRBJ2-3	TGTACCATACTACGGGACGACAGCACAGATACGCAGTATTTT	CTILRDDSTDTQYF
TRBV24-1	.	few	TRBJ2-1	TGTGCCACCAGTCTCCAGGAAAACGGCAATGAGCAGTTCTTC	CATSLQENGNEQFF
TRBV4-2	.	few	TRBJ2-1	TGTGCCAGCAGCCAAGCTCGCAGGTCGCCTCAGTTCTTC	CASSQARRSPQFF
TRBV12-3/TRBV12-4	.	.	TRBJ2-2	TGTGCCAGCAGTTCCCTACAGGACACCGGGGAGCTGTTTTTT	CASSSLQDTGELFF
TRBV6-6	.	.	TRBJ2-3	TGTGCCAGCAGCATAGAGCTAGCCGCAGATACGCAGTATTTT	CASSIELAADTQYF
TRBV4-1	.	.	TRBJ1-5	TGCGCCAGCAGCCCCAAGGGGGTGGGCAATCAGCCCCAGCATTTT	CASSPKGVGNQPQHF
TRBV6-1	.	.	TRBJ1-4	TGTGCCAACAACCGGGCGGGGACTAATGAAAAACTGTTTTTT	CANNRAGTNEKLFF
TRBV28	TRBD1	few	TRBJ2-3	TGTGCCAGCAGCAGTACAGGGGGTCGTACAGATACGCAGTATTTT	CASSSTGGRTDTQYF
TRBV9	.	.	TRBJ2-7	TGTGCCAGCAGCCCAGGACTGTACTACGAGCAGTACTTC	CASSPGLYYEQYF
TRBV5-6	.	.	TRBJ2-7	TGTGCCAGCAGCTGGGGAATTTACGAGCAGTACTTC	CASSWGIYEQYF
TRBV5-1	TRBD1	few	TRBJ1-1	TGCGCCAGCAGCTCGAGGACAGGGTTGGACACTGAAGCTTTCTTT	CASSSRTGLDTEAFF
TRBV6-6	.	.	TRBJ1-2	TGTGCCAGCAGTCCCTACACAGGACCCCATGGCTACACCTTC	CASSPYTGPHGYTF
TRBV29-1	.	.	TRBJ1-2	TGCAGCGTTGCCGTTCTCTATGGCTACACCTTC	CSVAVLYGYTF
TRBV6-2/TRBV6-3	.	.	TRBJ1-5	TGTGCCAGCAGTTACATTCCAAGGACAGCCGGATACAGCAATCAGCCCCAGCATTTT	CASSYIPRTAGYSNQPQHF
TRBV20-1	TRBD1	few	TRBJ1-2	TGCAGTGCTAGAAGTCAGGGGGCGCGTGGCTACACCTTC	CSARSQGARGYTF
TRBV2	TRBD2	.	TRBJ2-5	TGTGCCAGCCCCGGACTAGCCGGGACCCAGTACTTC	CASPGLAGTQYF
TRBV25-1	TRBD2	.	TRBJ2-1	TGTGCCGGCAGTGCCCACAGCGGGGGTCCTGACAATGAGCAGTTCTTC	CAGSAHSGGPDNEQFF
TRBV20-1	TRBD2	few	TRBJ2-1	TGCAGTGCTAGAGGGTCCAGCGGGGAGTCCTACAATGAGCAGTTCTTC	CSARGSSGESYNEQFF
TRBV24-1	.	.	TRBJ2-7	TGTGCCACCAGTGACAAAGACGGGGTGGCCGAGCAGTACTTC	CATSDKDGVAEQYF
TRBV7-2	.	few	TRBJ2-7	TGTGCCAGCAGCCTCGGGGTCCAGCACGAGCAGTACTTC	CASSLGVQHEQYF
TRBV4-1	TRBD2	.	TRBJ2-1	TGCGCCAGCAGCCAGGGACTAGAGGGTTACAATGAGCAGTTCTTC	CASSQGLEGYNEQFF
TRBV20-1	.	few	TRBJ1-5	TGCAGTGCTAGAGACAGACTCGGGGATCAGCCCCAGCATTTT	CSARDRLGDQPQHF
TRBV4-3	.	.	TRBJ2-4	TGCGCCAGCAGCCAGGTCCTCCGGGGCCCACAGTACTTC	CASSQVLRGPQYF
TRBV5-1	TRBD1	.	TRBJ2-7	TGCGCCAGCATGATGGGGCAGGGGGCCTACGAGCAGTACTTC	CASMMGQGAYEQYF
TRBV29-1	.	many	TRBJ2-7	TGCAGCGTTGTCGACGGATTTTTCTACGAGCAGTACTTC	CSVVDGFFYEQYF
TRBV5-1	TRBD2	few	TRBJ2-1	TGCGCCAGCAGCGGGGGACTAGCTAACTACAATGAGCAGTTCTTC	CASSGGLANYNEQFF
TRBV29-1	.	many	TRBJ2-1	TGCAGCGTTGATTGGGGTTATTCCTACAATGAGCAGTTCTTC	CSVDWGYSYNEQFF
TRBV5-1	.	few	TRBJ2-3	TGCGCCAGCAGCTACTCCCCGGGCCCTAATTGGGCCCCAGATACGCAGTATTTT	CASSYSPGPNWAPDTQYF
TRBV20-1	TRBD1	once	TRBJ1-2	TGCAGTGCCCAGAGGACAGGATTTAACTATGGCTACACCTTC	CSAQRTGFNYGYTF
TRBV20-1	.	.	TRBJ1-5	TGCAGTGCTAGAGGATCAAGGGGCCCGAGACAAAATCAGCCCCAGCATTTT	CSARGSRGPRQNQPQHF
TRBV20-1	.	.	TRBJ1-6	TGCAGTGCTAGGGAAAGGGTCTCCCCCCACTTT	CSARERVSPHF
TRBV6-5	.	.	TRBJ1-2	TGTGCCAGCAGTTACTCCACCGGGACTTCCGGGGAGTATGGCTACACCTTC	CASSYSTGTSGEYGYTF
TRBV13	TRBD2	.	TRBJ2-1	TGTGCCAGCAGCCTAGCCCTAGCGGAGACATACAATGAGCAGTTCTTC	CASSLALAETYNEQFF
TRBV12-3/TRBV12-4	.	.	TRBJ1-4	TGTGCCAGCAGAGACGGACAGAAGGGGAGGACTAATGAAAAACTGTTTTTT	CASRDGQKGRTNEKLFF
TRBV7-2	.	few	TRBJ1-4	TGTGCCAGCAGCTTAGCGGGGACACTAGATAATGAAAAACTGTTTTTT	CASSLAGTLDNEKLFF
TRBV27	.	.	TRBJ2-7	TGTGCCAGCAGTTTAGCCGGGGCGGTTGTGTACGAGCAGTACTTC	CASSLAGAVVYEQYF
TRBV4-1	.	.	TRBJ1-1	TGCGCCAGCAGCCATGATACCGGGACACGCGAATCGAACACTGAAGCTTTCTTT	CASSHDTGTRESNTEAFF
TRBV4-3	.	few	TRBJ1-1	TGCGCCAGCAGCCAAGAGGGCAGGACCGGCACTGAAGCTTTCTTT	CASSQEGRTGTEAFF
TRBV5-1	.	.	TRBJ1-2	TGCGCCAGCGGACTAGAGAGGGGTAACTATGGCTACACCTTC	CASGLERGNYGYTF
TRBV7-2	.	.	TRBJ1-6	TGTGCCAGCAGCTTACAGGGTTCTTCACCCCTCCACTTT	CASSLQGSSPLHF
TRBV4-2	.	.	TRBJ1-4	TGTGCCAGCAGCCAATCTCTGGGTGAAGGTGAAAAACTGTTTTTT	CASSQSLGEGEKLFF
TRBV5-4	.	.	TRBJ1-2	TGTGCCAGCAGCTCACAGGCTTATTGGGGTGGCTACACCTTC	CASSSQAYWGGYTF
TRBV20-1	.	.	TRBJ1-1	TGCAGTGCTAAGGAGTTGAACACTGAAGCTTTCTTT	CSAKELNTEAFF
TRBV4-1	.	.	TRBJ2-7	TGCGCCAGCAGCCAAGATTTCCCAGACTACGAGCAGTACTTC	CASSQDFPDYEQYF
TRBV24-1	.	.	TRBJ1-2	TGTGCCACCAGTGCGAGTGGTCGGGACCCCCATGGCTACACCTTC	CATSASGRDPHGYTF
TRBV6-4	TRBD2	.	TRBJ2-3	TGTGCCAGCAGTGACGGGGGACTACCCACAGATACGCAGTATTTT	CASSDGGLPTDTQYF
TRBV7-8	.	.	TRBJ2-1	TGTGCCAGCAGCGAGGGGGCACTGGGGGGCAATGAGCAGTTCTTC	CASSEGALGGNEQFF
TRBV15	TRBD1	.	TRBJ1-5	TGTGCCACCAGCAGAGATGCGACAGGGTATCAGCCCCAGCATTTT	CATSRDATGYQPQHF
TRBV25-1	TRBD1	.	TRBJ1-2	TGTGCCAGCAGTGAGGGACAGGTGGTGGGCGGCTACACTTTC	CASSEGQVVGGYTF
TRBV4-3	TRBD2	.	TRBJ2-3	TGCGCCAGCAGCCAAGGGGAGGGTAAGGTTGCCCGCACAGATACGCAGTATTTT	CASSQGEGKVARTDTQYF
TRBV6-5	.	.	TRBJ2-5	TGTGCCAGCAGTTACTCGAGGTCCCAAGAGACCCAGTACTTC	CASSYSRSQETQYF
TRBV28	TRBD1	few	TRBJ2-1	TGTGCCAGCAGTTTACAGGACAGGGAAGGTGAGCAGTTCTTC	CASSLQDREGEQFF
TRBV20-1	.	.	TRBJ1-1	TGCAGTGCTAGAGATCCCGCAGGGGCGAACACTGAAGCTTTCTTT	CSARDPAGANTEAFF